This TCR beta chain was sequenced for a study of cytomegalovirus exposure and HLA in healthy donors. Per the germline V gene, CDR1 is SGHAT and CDR2 is FQNNGV. With 6 bases clipped from V and 8 bases from J, the junction kept 10 bases outside the gene matches. CDR3 length: 14 amino acids. 13 Jbeta primers and 60 Vbeta primers were used for the PCR. How the authors handled the data: Later, about 80 million unique TCR beta chains were counted in an analysis, and roughly 11 million of them were shared. Generated by immunoSEQ multiplex PCR, the TCRdb table keeps only in-frame clones and is missing some. V and J calls and clone size come straight from that table; D and trimming were deduced from the DNA. The sample carries 150,000 to 200,000 clones, 70% to 90% recorded once. This clone showed up just once. What it binds is unknown. Notes on the study in general: Previous analysis showed most TCR beta V segments were productive about 87% or about 30% of the time. Compared with the roughly 670-donor mean, an Asian-associated ancestry cluster reportedly had fewer N-insertions, according to a later analysis.

The source material was PBMCs. The sequence was collected from a man younger than 30 in good health and CMV-seropositive. The V and J genes are TRBV11-2 and TRBJ1-2; 9 bases are a match to TRBD1. The CDR3 reads CASRITGGVYGYTF. CDR3 sequence (DNA): TGTGCCAGCAGGATTACAGGGGGCGTTTACGGCTACACCTTC.